This TCR beta chain was observed in a study of blood T cell repertoires in COVID-19. As for the study in general: The cDNA or gDNA used as material had been derived from T cells, B-cell-depleted T cells, or PBMCs.

Original processing notes: Reference gene primer amplification gave nucleated cell count estimates. Assay used: immunoSEQ multiplex PCR; TCRdb lists only in-frame clones, some missing. V and J calls and clone size are those listed in that table; D and trimming were worked out from the DNA. The sample contains around 130,000 clones, roughly nine tenths of which appear only once. The J segment lost 4 bases and the V segment lost 6 bases, leaving 8 bases of the junction unmatched. This CDR3 has 15 residues. The germline V gene encodes CDR1 SGDLS and CDR2 YYNGEE. Sequenced material: peripheral blood. This rearrangement joins TRBV9 to TRBJ1-5; 9 bases map to TRBD1. The receptor was isolated from a man between 60 and 75 years old with COVID-19, enrolled during active disease. The CDR3 nucleotides are TGTGCCAGCACCAAAGGGACAGGGATGAATCAGCCCCAGCATTTT. Protein: CASTKGTGMNQPQHF.